These 27 T cell receptor beta chains were sequenced from one sample in a study of long-term antiretroviral therapy in people with HIV. Researchers ran immunoSEQ v3.0 at survey level. TCRdb's copy holds only in-frame clones and misses some; the assay was immunoSEQ multiplex PCR. The table records roughly 28,000 clones, approximately 95% of them present only once. The sample in question was unsorted PBMCs, obtained 5.3 years after starting antiretroviral therapy. The receptor set was obtained from a man aged 45-60 years with HIV.

V gene TRBV29-1 combines with J gene TRBJ2-1; 8 bases match TRBD1. With V trimmed by 0 bases and J by 4 bases, 2 bases remained unmatched. The germline V gene encodes CDR1 SQVTM and CDR2 ANQGSEA. The CDR3 totals 14 residues. CDR3: CSVEEGTGYNEQFF. The CDR3 DNA follows: TGCAGCGTTGAAGAGGGGACAGGATACAATGAGCAGTTCTTC.

V gene TRBV10-1 combines with J gene TRBJ2-2; possible D gene TRBD2, 6 bases. CDR1 WNHNN and CDR2 SYGVQD come from the germline V gene (reference sequence). Trimming removed 6 bases at V and 7 bases at J, with 15 bases between. CDR3 length equals 14 residues. CDR3 nucleotides: TGCGCCAGCAGAGATGGACTAACCTACGGGGAGCTGTTTTTT. This gives the protein CASRDGLTYGELFF.

This rearrangement joins TRBV5-1 to TRBJ2-1; 7 bases are a match to TRBD2. CDR3 length: 12 amino acids. Germline CDR1 is SGHRS and CDR2 is YFSETQ. Trimming cost V 2 bases and J 10 bases; bases outside gene matches: 3. The CDR3 nucleotides read TGCGCCAGCAGCTTTACTAGCGAGGAGCAGTTCTTC. Its translation is CASSFTSEEQFF. The variable domain in full, with the rest retrieved from reference TRBV5-1 and TRBJ2-1, is KAGVTQTPRYLIKTRGQQVTLSCSPISGHRSVSWYQQTPGQGLQFLFEYFSETQRNKGNFPGRFSGRQFSNSRSEMNVSTLELGDSALYLCASSFTSEEQFFGPGTRLTVL.

In its sample, this clone was seen a few times. The V gene is TRBV29-1, the J gene TRBJ2-3, with 9 nucleotides matching TRBD1. The CDR3 is made up of 13 amino acids. The junction had 7 bases not matched to a gene; V was cut back by 7 bases and J by 5 bases. Per germline, CDR1 SQVTM and CDR2 ANQGSEA. The CDR3 DNA is TGCAGCGGGTACACAGGGGGCGTAGATACGCAGTATTTT. It yields the protein CSGYTGGVDTQYF.

The chain carries TRBV11-2 and TRBJ2-7; the D call may be TRBD1 or TRBD2 (5 bases each). CDR1 and CDR2 from the germline V gene are SGHAT and FQNNGV. Trimming took off 5 bases at V and 5 bases at J, with 13 bases between the two ends. The CDR3 totals 13 residues. The CDR3, as DNA: TGTGCCAGCAGCCCGGGACGCCCAAACGAGCAGTACTTC. The encoded protein is CASSPGRPNEQYF. Full variable domain (remainder filled in from reference TRBV11-2 and TRBJ2-7): EAGVAQSPRYKIIEKRQSVAFWCNPISGHATLYWYQQILGQGPKLLIQFQNNGVVDDSQLPKDRFSAERLKGVDSTLKIQPAKLEDSAVYLCASSPGRPNEQYFGPGTRLTVT.

The chain links TRBV5-4 to TRBJ2-1; tentative D call: TRBD2 (5 bases). This CDR3 is 16 amino acids long. The V gene lost 0 bases and the J gene lost 1 base, with 11 bases spanning the gap. From germline, CDR1 is SGHNT and CDR2 YYREEE (reference sequence). CDR3 sequence reads: CASSLGARGSYNEQFF. In DNA, the CDR3 is TGTGCCAGCAGCTTGGGGGCCCGCGGGTCCTACAATGAGCAGTTCTTC.

The chain couples TRBV27 to TRBJ2-7; 7 bases match TRBD1. The V gene end was trimmed by 6 bases and the J gene end by 4 bases; junction bases not matched to a gene: 15. The germline V gene has CDR1 MNHEY and CDR2 SMNVEV (reference sequence). CDR3 length equals 16 residues. CDR3 sequence reads: CASRSDGTEIFYEQYF. The CDR3 nucleotides read TGTGCCAGCAGAAGCGATGGGACAGAGATATTTTACGAGCAGTACTTC.

This chain connects TRBV6-5 to TRBJ2-1; a weak D match, TRBD1 (6 bases). Trimming pared 2 bases from V and 5 bases from J, leaving 13 bases between. The germline CDR1 and CDR2 sequences are MNHEY and SVGAGI. CDR3 length: 15 residues. The CDR3 DNA reads as TGTGCCAGCAGTTACGGCGCCAGGGGCAACAATGAGCAGTTCTTC. Its translation: CASSYGARGNNEQFF.

The chain joins TRBV6-5 to TRBJ1-1; no clear D gene. Germline lookup yields CDR1 MNHEY and CDR2 SVGAGI. Deletions cut 2 bases from V and 6 bases from J, with 10 bases between. CDR3 length: 13 amino acids. CDR3 sequence: CASSYATGPEAFF. The DNA for the CDR3 is TGTGCCAGCAGTTACGCGACCGGACCTGAAGCTTTCTTT.

This sequence joins TRBV9 and TRBJ2-3, with D hard to call. Per germline, CDR1 SGDLS and CDR2 YYNGEE. Trimming shortened V by 1 base and J by 2 bases, and 14 bases separated the two germline ends. The CDR3 extends over 16 amino acids. CDR3 bases: TGTGCCAGCAGCGTACTCCCGATTGCGGACACAGATACGCAGTATTTT. Protein sequence: CASSVLPIADTDTQYF.

This chain connects TRBV5-1 to TRBJ2-3, with D perhaps TRBD2 (5 bases). V was pared by 0 bases and J by 0 bases, with 5 bases between. Looked up from germline, CDR1 is SGHRS and CDR2 is YFSETQ. This CDR3 is built from 14 residues. CDR3 nucleotide sequence: TGCGCCAGCAGCTTGGGGACTAGCACAGATACGCAGTATTTT. Translating gives CASSLGTSTDTQYF.

This chain connects TRBV27 to TRBJ2-7; 7 bases agree with TRBD1. The CDR3 length is 15 residues. V was clipped by 5 bases and J by 2 bases; unmatched bases: 9. Germline V gene sequence: CDR1 MNHEY, CDR2 SMNVEV (reference sequence). The CDR3 region is CASSALTGLTYEQYF. In DNA, the CDR3 is TGTGCCAGCAGTGCGTTGACAGGGCTAACCTACGAGCAGTACTTC.

CDR3 sequence reads: CASSPSNRAIREQYF. For the CDR3, the DNA is TGTGCCAGCAGCCCCTCAAACAGGGCTATACGCGAGCAGTACTTC. V usage is TRBV11-2 and J usage is TRBJ2-7; possibly TRBD1 for D (6 bases). The CDR3 covers 15 residues. Germline CDR1 reads SGHAT; CDR2 reads FQNNGV. Deletions cut 5 bases from V and 6 bases from J, with 20 bases between.

V and J are TRBV5-5 and TRBJ2-7; no clear D. In germline, CDR1 is SGHKS, CDR2 YYEKEE (reference sequence). The V end was cut by 9 bases, the J end by 3 bases, with 10 bases between. The CDR3 covers 11 residues. CDR3 loop: CATGTNYEQYF. The CDR3 coding sequence is TGTGCCACTGGCACAAACTACGAGCAGTACTTC.

V gene TRBV4-2 combines with J gene TRBJ2-7, with 8 bases aligning to TRBD1. J was trimmed by 2 bases and V by 3 bases; bases with no gene match: 6. The CDR3 sequence is 15 residues long. Germline V gene lookup returns CDR1 LGHNA and CDR2 YNFKEQ. The CDR3 sequence is CASSQGTGNPYEQYF. The CDR3 DNA is TGTGCCAGCAGCCAGGGGACAGGCAATCCCTACGAGCAGTACTTC.

The rearrangement uses TRBV10-3 and TRBJ2-2; no reliable D call. This CDR3 region has 15 residues. CDR1 is ENHRY, CDR2 SYGVKD, per germline. The V end lost 2 bases, the J end lost 2 bases, and 9 bases lay between the germline ends. The CDR3 loop reads CAISEVGINTGELFF. The CDR3 nucleotides are TGTGCCATCAGTGAGGTGGGGATCAACACCGGGGAGCTGTTTTTT.

V is TRBV6-1 and J is TRBJ1-6, with D uncertain. The CDR3 sequence is 13 residues long. CDR1 MNHNS and CDR2 SASEGT come from the germline V gene. The V end was cut by 5 bases, the J end by 5 bases, with 7 bases between. CDR3 loop: CASSSGDNSPLHF. CDR3 nucleotides: TGTGCCAGCAGTTCTGGGGATAATTCACCCCTCCACTTT.

Comments on this clone: Other DNA sequences within the sample encode an identical CDR3. The genes are TRBV20-1 and TRBJ2-7; unclear D gene. Trimming took 6 bases from V and 3 from J, leaving 9 bases between them. The CDR3 has 11 residues. Per germline, CDR1 DFQATT and CDR2 SNEGSKA (reference sequence). CDR3 sequence: CSAPRGYEQYF. The CDR3 bases are TGCAGTGCCCCACGTGGCTACGAGCAGTACTTC.

V usage is TRBV6-1 and J usage is TRBJ1-6; TRBD1 matches 7 bases. After removal of 8 bases from V and 4 bases from J, the junction contained 8 bases not matched to a gene. This CDR3 is 15 amino acids long. The germline V gene encodes CDR1 MNHNS and CDR2 SASEGT. CDR3 region: CASVLNRGYNSPLHF. CDR3 DNA: TGTGCCAGCGTTTTAAACAGGGGATATAATTCACCCCTCCACTTT.

V is TRBV10-1 and J is TRBJ2-7; D perhaps matches TRBD1 (5 bases). The CDR3 has 13 residues. V was pared by 0 bases and J by 6 bases, with 9 bases between. Germline CDR1 and CDR2: WNHNN and SYGVQD (reference sequence). CDR3 DNA sequence: TGCGCCAGCAGTGAGTCGGTAAGGGGCGAGCAGTACTTC. This gives the protein CASSESVRGEQYF.

V usage is TRBV4-3 and J usage is TRBJ1-3, with unresolved D. Deletions cut 0 bases from V and 4 bases from J, with 10 bases between. The CDR3 has 15 residues. Germline V CDR1 and CDR2: LGHNA, YSLEER. The CDR3 sequence is CASSQDGDSGNTIYF. The CDR3 DNA is TGCGCCAGCAGCCAAGATGGGGATTCAGGAAACACCATATATTTT.

This clone was detected once. This chain uses TRBV7-8 with TRBJ1-2; 7 bases are a match to TRBD1. Trimming at V came to 4 bases and at J to 8 bases, leaving 4 bases not matched to a gene. The CDR3 extends over 12 amino acids. Germline loops: CDR1 SGHVS, CDR2 FQNEAQ. The CDR3 sequence is CASSWQGGGYTF. The CDR3 nucleotides are TGTGCCAGCAGCTGGCAGGGGGGGGGCTACACCTTC.

The chain recombines TRBV14 with TRBJ2-7, with a possible D match to TRBD2 (6 bases). Trimming removed 2 bases from V and 2 bases from J, with 10 bases in between. Germline V gives CDR1 SGHDN, CDR2 FVKESK. There are 14 residues in the CDR3. The CDR3 loop is CASSQPGETYEQYF. DNA of the CDR3: TGTGCCAGCAGCCAACCGGGGGAAACCTACGAGCAGTACTTC.

The chain links TRBV6-5 to TRBJ1-2; D is unresolved. There are 15 residues in the CDR3. V shed 6 bases and J shed 4 bases, with 18 bases lying between them. CDR1 and CDR2 from the germline V gene are MNHEY and SVGAGI. CDR3 in amino acids: CASSDSDTVLYGYTF. CDR3 DNA sequence: TGTGCCAGCAGCGACTCCGACACTGTCCTCTATGGCTACACCTTC.

The gene calls are TRBV27 and TRBJ2-7; 9 nucleotides match TRBD2. Germline V gene data show CDR1 as MNHEY and CDR2 as SMNVEV (reference sequence). The CDR3 contains 15 residues. V shed 3 bases, J shed 5 bases, and the junction held 8 bases outside the gene matches. The CDR3 DNA follows: TGTGCCAGCAGTTTGGCGGGGGGGCGTTTGCACGAGCAGTACTTC. Its protein product is CASSLAGGRLHEQYF.

V is TRBV29-1 and J is TRBJ2-7; 9 bases line up with TRBD1. The CDR3 has 14 amino acids. Germline assignment: CDR1 SQVTM and CDR2 ANQGSEA. V dropped 3 bases and J dropped 0; count of bases not matched to a gene: 3. This chain's CDR3 is CSVDPGQGSYEQYF. The CDR3, as DNA: TGCAGCGTTGACCCGGGACAGGGCTCCTACGAGCAGTACTTC.

J is TRBJ1-1 and V is TRBV2, with D possibly being TRBD1 (6 bases). Germline CDR1 SNHLY, CDR2 FYNNEI. The V gene lost 8 bases and the J gene lost 4 bases, with 14 bases spanning the gap. The CDR3 extends over 13 amino acids. In DNA, the CDR3 is TGTGCCAGCGGGGGCCTTCTCGGCACTGAAGCTTTCTTT. It is translated as CASGGLLGTEAFF. Full variable domain (remainder filled in from reference TRBV2 and TRBJ1-1): EPEVTQTPSHQVTQMGQEVILRCVPISNHLYFYWYRQILGQKVEFLVSFYNNEISEKSEIFDDQFSVERPDGSNFTLKIRSTKLEDSAMYFCASGGLLGTEAFFGQGTRLTVV.